This TCR beta chain derives from a study of identical twins. Template switching added a universal primer site, and cDNA bore unique molecular identifiers. TCRdb analysed the 5' RACE reads with MiXCR anew, one entry per CDR3 protein. This table has hundreds of thousands of distinct CDR3 sequences, 5.5% to 6.5% appearing once. With no exceptions, donors were healthy Caucasians. This clonotype was seen only a few times. Antigen: not known. Points from the study as a whole: A lower insertion count was a feature of abundant cord blood beta clonotypes, with no such feature in memory repertoires. Invariant MAIT and iNKT cells could partly confound zero-insertion analyses.

V was pared by 6 bases and J by 4 bases, with 15 bases between. The CDR3 covers 15 residues. Germline loops: CDR1 MNHNS, CDR2 SASEGT. The source material was naive T cells sorted from blood. The sequence derives from a man in his late teens or twenties in good health. The chain is built from TRBV6-1 and TRBJ2-2, with a weak D call TRBD2 (6 bases). Here the CDR3 DNA reads TGTGCCAGCAGCCTATTCGGGCGGGGCACCGGGGAGCTGTTTTTT. It encodes CASSLFGRGTGELFF.